This TCR beta chain originates from a study of blood T cells in healthy people across ages. Whole-study context: About one barcoded beta molecule was captured per two T cells (by template switching).

Using a J-beta primer mix together with a sample-barcoded 5' primer, a second PCR was run for 7 to 11 cycles. With 12 random nucleotides, a template-switch adaptor tagged each individual cDNA molecule. TCRdb called the 5' RACE reads again in MiXCR, with one record for every CDR3 protein. In the table there are over 500,000 distinct CDR3 sequences, 45% to 60% of which are singletons. This clonotype showed up just a few times. They isolated at least 6 million PBMCs from each sample. The V gene end was trimmed by 2 bases and the J gene end by 5 bases; junction bases not matched to a gene: 10. Per germline, CDR1 LGHDT and CDR2 YNNKEL (reference sequence). CDR3 length: 16 amino acids.

This sequence joins TRBV3-1 and TRBJ2-5, with TRBD1 identical over 8 bases. This clonotype originated in a woman of 80 years or more in good health. The sequenced sample was blood. The CDR3: CASSQYAGTGWETQYF. DNA for the CDR3: TGTGCCAGCAGCCAATACGCCGGGACAGGTTGGGAGACCCAGTACTTC.